Listed below are T cell receptor beta chains from one sample, sequenced in a study of cytomegalovirus exposure and HLA in healthy donors. TCRdb's table, derived via immunoSEQ multiplex PCR, lists solely in-frame clones and lacks some. The profile shows over 150,000 clones, about 84% of them singletons. The sequencing input was PBMCs. These TCRs come from a woman aged 40-49 years in good health and CMV-seropositive. CDR3s include the opening cysteine and the closing phenylalanine or tryptophan. A D gene is named only where the DNA matches it firmly. Clone size appears in some rows only: once, few, many, or a class for an expanded clone.

clone_size: NA
d_call: TRBD1
v_call: TRBV28
j_call: TRBJ1-1
cdr3_length: 15
cdr3_aa: CASSASGTGGTEAFF
cdr3_nt: TGTGCCAGCAGTGCCTCCGGGACAGGGGGCACTGAAGCTTTCTTT

clone_size: NA
d_call: NA
v_call: TRBV9
j_call: TRBJ1-1
cdr3_length: 14
cdr3_aa: CASSVEGGYTEAFF
cdr3_nt: TGTGCCAGCAGCGTAGAAGGCGGTTACACTGAAGCTTTCTTT

clone_size: few
d_call: NA
v_call: TRBV6-1
j_call: TRBJ2-4
cdr3_length: 13
cdr3_aa: CASSSTAGNIQYF
cdr3_nt: TGTGCCAGCAGTTCGACGGCGGGAAACATTCAGTACTTC

clone_size: NA
d_call: TRBD1
v_call: TRBV7-7
j_call: TRBJ2-3
cdr3_length: 16
cdr3_aa: CASSSGTGGRLDTQYF
cdr3_nt: TGTGCCAGCAGTTCGGGGACAGGGGGCCGGTTAGATACGCAGTATTTT

clone_size: NA
d_call: NA
v_call: TRBV28
j_call: TRBJ1-1
cdr3_length: 15
cdr3_aa: CASRLLRRGNTEAFF
cdr3_nt: TGTGCCAGCAGACTCCTGAGAAGAGGGAACACTGAAGCTTTCTTT

clone_size: NA
d_call: TRBD2
v_call: TRBV27
j_call: TRBJ2-7
cdr3_length: 19
cdr3_aa: CASTKRLTSGSPISYEQYF
cdr3_nt: TGTGCCAGCACCAAGAGGTTGACTAGCGGGAGCCCTATCTCCTACGAGCAGTACTTC

clone_size: NA
d_call: NA
v_call: TRBV5-4
j_call: TRBJ2-7
cdr3_length: 12
cdr3_aa: CASSRTGYEQYF
cdr3_nt: TGTGCCAGCAGCCGAACAGGGTACGAGCAGTACTTC

clone_size: NA
d_call: NA
v_call: TRBV19
j_call: TRBJ2-3
cdr3_length: 14
cdr3_aa: CASSILTGTDTQYF
cdr3_nt: TGTGCCAGTAGTATTCTAACCGGCACAGATACGCAGTATTTT

clone_size: NA
d_call: TRBD2
v_call: TRBV6-5
j_call: TRBJ2-7
cdr3_length: 16
cdr3_aa: CASSFLRTSGTREQYF
cdr3_nt: TGTGCCAGCAGTTTCCTCCGGACTAGCGGGACGCGCGAGCAGTACTTC

clone_size: NA
d_call: NA
v_call: TRBV5-1
j_call: TRBJ2-5
cdr3_length: 13
cdr3_aa: CASSSGLKETQYF
cdr3_nt: TGCGCCAGCAGCTCCGGTTTAAAAGAGACCCAGTACTTC

clone_size: NA
d_call: TRBD2
v_call: TRBV18
j_call: TRBJ2-7
cdr3_length: 16
cdr3_aa: CASSPRERETSYEQYF
cdr3_nt: TGTGCCAGCTCACCACGTGAGCGGGAGACCTCCTACGAGCAGTACTTC

clone_size: NA
d_call: NA
v_call: TRBV7-8
j_call: TRBJ1-4
cdr3_length: 15
cdr3_aa: CASSLRESTNEKLFF
cdr3_nt: TGTGCCAGCAGCTTAAGGGAGTCAACTAATGAAAAACTGTTTTTT

clone_size: NA
d_call: NA
v_call: TRBV6-1
j_call: TRBJ2-7
cdr3_length: 15
cdr3_aa: CASSWEVSGTYEQYF
cdr3_nt: TGTGCCAGCAGCTGGGAGGTCTCGGGCACCTACGAGCAGTACTTC

clone_size: once
d_call: TRBD2
v_call: TRBV5-1
j_call: TRBJ2-2
cdr3_length: 15
cdr3_aa: CASSFTSGNTGELFF
cdr3_nt: TGCGCCAGCAGCTTTACTAGCGGGAACACCGGGGAGCTGTTTTTT

clone_size: NA
d_call: NA
v_call: TRBV13
j_call: TRBJ2-3
cdr3_length: 16
cdr3_aa: CASSLGSGSSTDTQYF
cdr3_nt: TGTGCCAGCAGCTTGGGGTCGGGATCTAGCACAGATACGCAGTATTTT

clone_size: NA
d_call: TRBD1
v_call: TRBV2
j_call: TRBJ2-2
cdr3_length: 13
cdr3_aa: CAGDRGITGELFF
cdr3_nt: TGTGCCGGAGACAGGGGAATCACCGGGGAGCTGTTTTTT

clone_size: NA
d_call: TRBD1
v_call: TRBV19
j_call: TRBJ2-7
cdr3_length: 13
cdr3_aa: CASKGTGGNEQYF
cdr3_nt: TGTGCCAGCAAAGGGACAGGGGGCAATGAGCAGTACTTC

clone_size: NA
d_call: NA
v_call: TRBV7-8
j_call: TRBJ2-1
cdr3_length: 12
cdr3_aa: CASSSFYNEQFF
cdr3_nt: TGTGCCAGCAGCTCCTTCTACAATGAGCAGTTCTTC

clone_size: NA
d_call: NA
v_call: TRBV1
j_call: TRBJ2-3
cdr3_length: 15
cdr3_aa: CTSSPGLAGTDTQYF
cdr3_nt: TGCACCAGCAGCCCGGGACTAGCGGGCACAGATACGCAGTATTTT

clone_size: NA
d_call: TRBD2
v_call: TRBV7-9
j_call: TRBJ2-1
cdr3_length: 15
cdr3_aa: CASSLRAGEYNEQFF
cdr3_nt: TGTGCCAGCAGCCTTCGAGCGGGAGAATACAATGAGCAGTTCTTC

clone_size: NA
d_call: NA
v_call: TRBV13
j_call: TRBJ2-6
cdr3_length: 16
cdr3_aa: CASSPRAVAGANVLTF
cdr3_nt: TGTGCCAGCAGCCCCAGGGCGGTAGCCGGGGCCAACGTCCTGACTTTC

clone_size: NA
d_call: TRBD2
v_call: TRBV18
j_call: TRBJ2-3
cdr3_length: 17
cdr3_aa: CASSPWTSGRGTDTQYF
cdr3_nt: TGTGCCAGCTCACCGTGGACTAGCGGGAGGGGCACAGATACGCAGTATTTT

clone_size: few
d_call: NA
v_call: TRBV30
j_call: TRBJ2-7
cdr3_length: 13
cdr3_aa: CAWARQSLGEQYF
cdr3_nt: TGTGCCTGGGCACGACAGTCCCTCGGCGAGCAGTACTTC

clone_size: once
d_call: NA
v_call: TRBV5-6
j_call: TRBJ2-2
cdr3_length: 14
cdr3_aa: CASSLGPEARELFF
cdr3_nt: TGTGCCAGCAGCTTGGGACCCGAGGCCCGGGAGCTGTTTTTT

clone_size: NA
d_call: NA
v_call: TRBV6-5
j_call: TRBJ1-2
cdr3_length: 14
cdr3_aa: CASSGPGGARGYTF
cdr3_nt: TGTGCCAGCAGTGGGCCGGGGGGGGCGCGGGGCTACACCTTC

clone_size: NA
d_call: TRBD1
v_call: TRBV10-1
j_call: TRBJ2-1
cdr3_length: 16
cdr3_aa: CASSEAGQGIKNEQFF
cdr3_nt: TGCGCCAGCAGTGAGGCCGGACAGGGGATCAAGAATGAGCAGTTCTTC

clone_size: NA
d_call: TRBD1
v_call: TRBV28
j_call: TRBJ1-2
cdr3_length: 14
cdr3_aa: CASSPPGQNYGYTF
cdr3_nt: TGTGCCAGCAGTCCTCCGGGACAGAACTATGGCTACACCTTC

clone_size: NA
d_call: TRBD2
v_call: TRBV11-3
j_call: TRBJ2-3
cdr3_length: 18
cdr3_aa: CASSLDGYSGSGKDTQYF
cdr3_nt: TGTGCCAGCAGCTTAGACGGATATAGCGGGAGCGGGAAAGATACGCAGTATTTT

clone_size: NA
d_call: TRBD2
v_call: TRBV27
j_call: TRBJ2-1
cdr3_length: 16
cdr3_aa: CASRLNLAGGGNEQFF
cdr3_nt: TGTGCCAGCAGACTTAACCTAGCGGGAGGGGGCAATGAGCAGTTCTTC

clone_size: NA
d_call: TRBD1
v_call: TRBV6-6
j_call: TRBJ2-5
cdr3_length: 14
cdr3_aa: CASRYGTGVETQYF
cdr3_nt: TGTGCCAGCAGATACGGGACAGGGGTAGAGACCCAGTACTTC

clone_size: NA
d_call: TRBD2
v_call: TRBV19
j_call: TRBJ2-7
cdr3_length: 13
cdr3_aa: CATKTSGAYEQYF
cdr3_nt: TGTGCCACTAAGACTAGCGGGGCCTACGAGCAGTACTTC

clone_size: few
d_call: TRBD2
v_call: TRBV4-2
j_call: TRBJ2-1
cdr3_length: 18
cdr3_aa: CASSQDRTSGSSYNEQFF
cdr3_nt: TGTGCCAGCAGCCAAGATCGAACTAGCGGGAGCTCCTACAATGAGCAGTTCTTC

clone_size: NA
d_call: TRBD2
v_call: TRBV5-1
j_call: TRBJ2-7
cdr3_length: 18
cdr3_aa: CASSPWRPTSGLTYEQYF
cdr3_nt: TGCGCCAGCAGCCCCTGGCGACCGACTAGCGGGCTGACCTACGAGCAGTACTTC

clone_size: NA
d_call: NA
v_call: TRBV29-1
j_call: TRBJ2-3
cdr3_length: 11
cdr3_aa: CSVEGADTQYF
cdr3_nt: TGCAGCGTTGAGGGAGCAGATACGCAGTATTTT

clone_size: few
d_call: NA
v_call: TRBV6-5
j_call: TRBJ1-1
cdr3_length: 15
cdr3_aa: CASSYAPWRNTEAFF
cdr3_nt: TGTGCCAGCAGTTACGCGCCCTGGAGGAACACTGAAGCTTTCTTT

clone_size: NA
d_call: TRBD2
v_call: TRBV7-9
j_call: TRBJ2-3
cdr3_length: 16
cdr3_aa: CASSPWTGGPTDTQYF
cdr3_nt: TGTGCCAGCAGCCCGTGGACGGGAGGTCCAACAGATACGCAGTATTTT

clone_size: NA
d_call: TRBD1
v_call: TRBV29-1
j_call: TRBJ2-5
cdr3_length: 16
cdr3_aa: CSVPSDRDPYQETQYF
cdr3_nt: TGCAGCGTCCCCTCGGACAGGGACCCGTACCAAGAGACCCAGTACTTC

clone_size: NA
d_call: TRBD1
v_call: TRBV4-1
j_call: TRBJ1-4
cdr3_length: 20
cdr3_aa: CASSQDLPGQTTTTNEKLFF
cdr3_nt: TGCGCCAGCAGCCAAGATCTCCCGGGACAGACAACCACAACTAATGAAAAACTGTTTTTT

clone_size: NA
d_call: NA
v_call: TRBV5-6
j_call: TRBJ2-1
cdr3_length: 13
cdr3_aa: CASSLDRMNEQFF
cdr3_nt: TGTGCCAGCAGCTTGGACAGGATGAATGAGCAGTTCTTC

clone_size: once
d_call: NA
v_call: TRBV18
j_call: TRBJ1-6
cdr3_length: 16
cdr3_aa: CASSPNRQGNNSPLHF
cdr3_nt: TGTGCCAGCTCACCAAATCGGCAGGGCAATAATTCACCCCTCCACTTT

clone_size: few
d_call: NA
v_call: TRBV19
j_call: TRBJ2-5
cdr3_length: 13
cdr3_aa: CASSVRGRETQYF
cdr3_nt: TGTGCCAGTAGCGTCAGGGGCCGGGAGACCCAGTACTTC

clone_size: NA
d_call: NA
v_call: TRBV7-6
j_call: TRBJ2-7
cdr3_length: 12
cdr3_aa: CASSPGGSEQYF
cdr3_nt: TGTGCCAGCAGCCCCGGAGGTTCCGAGCAGTACTTC

clone_size: few
d_call: NA
v_call: TRBV2
j_call: TRBJ2-7
cdr3_length: 14
cdr3_aa: CASSEAGADYEQYF
cdr3_nt: TGTGCCAGCAGTGAAGCGGGAGCCGACTACGAGCAGTACTTC

clone_size: NA
d_call: NA
v_call: TRBV28
j_call: TRBJ1-5
cdr3_length: 13
cdr3_aa: CASSLGEYQPQHF
cdr3_nt: TGTGCCAGCAGTTTAGGGGAGTATCAGCCCCAGCATTTT

clone_size: NA
d_call: TRBD2
v_call: TRBV5-4
j_call: TRBJ2-2
cdr3_length: 16
cdr3_aa: CASSSGGREGTGELFF
cdr3_nt: TGTGCCAGCAGCTCCGGCGGCAGGGAGGGCACCGGGGAGCTGTTTTTT

clone_size: NA
d_call: NA
v_call: TRBV5-3
j_call: TRBJ2-1
cdr3_length: 9
cdr3_aa: CARSPRQFF
cdr3_nt: TGTGCCAGATCCCCGAGGCAGTTCTTC

clone_size: few
d_call: NA
v_call: TRBV7-2
j_call: TRBJ1-2
cdr3_length: 14
cdr3_aa: CASSLGGRLYGYTF
cdr3_nt: TGTGCCAGCAGCTTAGGGGGCCGACTCTATGGCTACACCTTC

clone_size: NA
d_call: TRBD2
v_call: TRBV5-1
j_call: TRBJ2-3
cdr3_length: 15
cdr3_aa: CASSSSGSFTDTQYF
cdr3_nt: TGCGCCAGCAGCTCGAGCGGGAGTTTCACAGATACGCAGTATTTT

clone_size: NA
d_call: TRBD2
v_call: TRBV7-9
j_call: TRBJ2-3
cdr3_length: 15
cdr3_aa: CASIPGLADTDTQYF
cdr3_nt: TGTGCCAGCATCCCGGGACTAGCGGACACAGATACGCAGTATTTT

clone_size: NA
d_call: NA
v_call: TRBV13
j_call: TRBJ2-7
cdr3_length: 16
cdr3_aa: CASSSRKRTANYEQYF
cdr3_nt: TGTGCCAGCAGCTCAAGAAAGAGGACAGCAAACTACGAGCAGTACTTC

clone_size: NA
d_call: TRBD1
v_call: TRBV29-1
j_call: TRBJ1-1
cdr3_length: 13
cdr3_aa: CSGTAGGRTEAFF
cdr3_nt: TGCAGCGGCACAGCAGGGGGAAGGACTGAAGCTTTCTTT

clone_size: NA
d_call: TRBD2
v_call: TRBV28
j_call: TRBJ2-1
cdr3_length: 16
cdr3_aa: CASSLGPSGVYNEQFF
cdr3_nt: TGTGCCAGCAGTTTAGGCCCTAGCGGGGTTTACAATGAGCAGTTCTTC

clone_size: NA
d_call: TRBD2
v_call: TRBV27
j_call: TRBJ2-7
cdr3_length: 16
cdr3_aa: CASSRGGTSGSHEQYF
cdr3_nt: TGTGCCAGCAGTAGGGGGGGGACTAGCGGGAGCCACGAGCAGTACTTC

clone_size: NA
d_call: NA
v_call: TRBV28
j_call: TRBJ1-1
cdr3_length: 14
cdr3_aa: CASSLLRGGTEAFF
cdr3_nt: TGTGCCAGCAGTTTATTGAGGGGGGGAACTGAAGCTTTCTTT

clone_size: NA
d_call: NA
v_call: TRBV6-1
j_call: TRBJ2-5
cdr3_length: 14
cdr3_aa: CASKRSGPRETQYF
cdr3_nt: TGTGCCAGCAAAAGGAGCGGGCCCCGAGAGACCCAGTACTTC